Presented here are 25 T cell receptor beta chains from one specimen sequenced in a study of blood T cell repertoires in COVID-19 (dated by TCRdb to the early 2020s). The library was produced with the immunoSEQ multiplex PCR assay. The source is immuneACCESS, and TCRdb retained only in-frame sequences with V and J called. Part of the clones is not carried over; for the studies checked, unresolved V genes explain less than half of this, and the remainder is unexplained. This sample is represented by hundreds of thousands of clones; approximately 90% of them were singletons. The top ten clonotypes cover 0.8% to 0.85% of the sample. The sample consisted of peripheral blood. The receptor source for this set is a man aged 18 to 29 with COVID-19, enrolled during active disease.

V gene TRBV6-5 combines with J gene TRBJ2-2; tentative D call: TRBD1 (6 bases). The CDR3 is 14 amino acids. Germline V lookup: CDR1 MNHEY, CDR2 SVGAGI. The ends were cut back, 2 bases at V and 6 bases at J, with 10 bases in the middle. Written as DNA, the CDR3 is TGTGCCAGCAGTTACGACAGGTCCCCCGGGGAGCTGTTTTTT. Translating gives CASSYDRSPGELFF.

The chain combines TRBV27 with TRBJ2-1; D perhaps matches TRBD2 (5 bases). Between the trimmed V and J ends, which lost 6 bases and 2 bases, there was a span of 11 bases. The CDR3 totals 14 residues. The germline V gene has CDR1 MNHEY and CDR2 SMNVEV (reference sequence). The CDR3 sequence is CASRRPEAYNEQFF. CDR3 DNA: TGTGCCAGCAGACGGCCGGAGGCCTACAATGAGCAGTTCTTC.

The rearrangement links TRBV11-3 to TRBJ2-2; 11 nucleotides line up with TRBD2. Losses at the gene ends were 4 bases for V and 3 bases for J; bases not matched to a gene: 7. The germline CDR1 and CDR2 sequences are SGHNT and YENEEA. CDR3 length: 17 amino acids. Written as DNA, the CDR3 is TGTGCCAGCAGCTCCCCGGTGGGACTAGCGGACACCGGGGAGCTGTTTTTT. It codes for CASSSPVGLADTGELFF.

CDR3 protein: CASSLQDNTEAFF. The DNA of the CDR3 is TGTGCCAGCAGCTTACAGGATAACACTGAAGCTTTCTTT. The V gene is TRBV5-4, the J gene TRBJ1-1; D perhaps matches TRBD1 (5 bases). The germline V and J ends were trimmed by 2 bases and 2 bases, with 7 bases remaining between them. This CDR3 is built from 13 residues. CDR1 and CDR2 (germline): SGHNT, YYREEE (reference sequence).

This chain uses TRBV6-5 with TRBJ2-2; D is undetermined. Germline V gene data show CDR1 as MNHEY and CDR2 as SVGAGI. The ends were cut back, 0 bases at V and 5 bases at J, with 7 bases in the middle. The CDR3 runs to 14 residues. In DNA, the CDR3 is TGTGCCAGCAGTTACTCGTATGAGACCGGGGAGCTGTTTTTT. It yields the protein CASSYSYETGELFF.

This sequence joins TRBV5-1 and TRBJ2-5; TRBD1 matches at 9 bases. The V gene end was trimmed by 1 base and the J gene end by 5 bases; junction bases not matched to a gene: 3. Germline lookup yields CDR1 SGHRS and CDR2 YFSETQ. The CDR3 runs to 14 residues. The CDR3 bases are TGCGCCAGCAGCTTGACAGGGGGCCGGGAGACCCAGTACTTC. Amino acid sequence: CASSLTGGRETQYF.

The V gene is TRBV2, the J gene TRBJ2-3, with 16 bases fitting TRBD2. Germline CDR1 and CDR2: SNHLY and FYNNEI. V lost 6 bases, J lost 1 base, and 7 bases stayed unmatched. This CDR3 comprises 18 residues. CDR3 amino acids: CASRGLAGGPVRTDTQYF. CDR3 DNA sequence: TGTGCCAGCAGGGGACTAGCGGGGGGGCCGGTCCGCACAGATACGCAGTATTTT.

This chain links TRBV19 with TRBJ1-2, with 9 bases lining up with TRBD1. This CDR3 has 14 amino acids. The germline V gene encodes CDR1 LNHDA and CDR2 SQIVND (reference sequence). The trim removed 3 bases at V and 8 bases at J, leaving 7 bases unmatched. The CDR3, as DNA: TGTGCCAGTAGTATCCTACAGGGGGCGGAAGGCTACACCTTC. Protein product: CASSILQGAEGYTF.

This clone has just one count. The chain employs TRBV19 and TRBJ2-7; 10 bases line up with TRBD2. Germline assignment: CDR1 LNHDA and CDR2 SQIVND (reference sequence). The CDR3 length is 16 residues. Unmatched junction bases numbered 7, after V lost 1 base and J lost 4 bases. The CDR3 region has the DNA TGTGCCAGTAGTATAGGTGTGGGACTAGCGACATACGAGCAGTACTTC. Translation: CASSIGVGLATYEQYF.

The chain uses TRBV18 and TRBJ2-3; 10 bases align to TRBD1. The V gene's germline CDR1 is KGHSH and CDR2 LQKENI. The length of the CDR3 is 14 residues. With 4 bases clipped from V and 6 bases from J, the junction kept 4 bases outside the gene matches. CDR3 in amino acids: CASSQGQGSDTQYF. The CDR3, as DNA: TGTGCCAGCTCACAGGGACAGGGGTCGGATACGCAGTATTTT.

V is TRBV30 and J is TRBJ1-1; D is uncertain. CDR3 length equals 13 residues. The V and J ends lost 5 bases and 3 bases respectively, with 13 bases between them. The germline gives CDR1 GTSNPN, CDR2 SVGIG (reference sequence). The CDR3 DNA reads TGTGCCTGGTCAGGAGGGTGGTACACTGAAGCTTTCTTT. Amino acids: CAWSGGWYTEAFF.

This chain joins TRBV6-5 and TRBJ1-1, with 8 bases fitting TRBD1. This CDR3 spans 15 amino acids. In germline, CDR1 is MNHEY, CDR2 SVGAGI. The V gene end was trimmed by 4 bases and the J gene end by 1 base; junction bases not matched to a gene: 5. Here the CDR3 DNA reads TGTGCCAGCAGTTCGGCCGGGACAGGGAACACTGAAGCTTTCTTT. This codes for CASSSAGTGNTEAFF.

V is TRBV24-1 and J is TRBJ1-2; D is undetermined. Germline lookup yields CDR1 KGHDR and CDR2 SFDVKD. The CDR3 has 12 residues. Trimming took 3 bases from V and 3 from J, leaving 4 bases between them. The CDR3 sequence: CATSDPYYGYTF. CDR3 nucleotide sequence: TGTGCCACCAGTGATCCTTACTATGGCTACACCTTC.

CDR3 residues: CASSIMVQGVNTEAFF. The DNA of the CDR3 is TGTGCCAGTAGTATAATGGTCCAGGGGGTGAACACTGAAGCTTTCTTT. The V gene is TRBV19, the J gene TRBJ1-1, with 7 bases fitting TRBD1. The CDR3 extends over 16 amino acids. J gave up 0 bases and V 2 bases, and 6 bases lay outside the gene matches. The V gene's germline CDR1 is LNHDA and CDR2 SQIVND (reference sequence).

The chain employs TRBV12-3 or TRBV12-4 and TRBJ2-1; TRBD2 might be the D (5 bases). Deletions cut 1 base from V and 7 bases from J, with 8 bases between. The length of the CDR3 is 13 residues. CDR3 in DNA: TGTGCCAGCAGTTTAGGAGCGGAGAATGAGCAGTTCTTC. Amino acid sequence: CASSLGAENEQFF.

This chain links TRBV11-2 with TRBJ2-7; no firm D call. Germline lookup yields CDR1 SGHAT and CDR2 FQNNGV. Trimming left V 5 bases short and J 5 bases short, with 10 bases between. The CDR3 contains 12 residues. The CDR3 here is CASSPPIHEQYF. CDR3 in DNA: TGTGCCAGCAGCCCCCCAATCCACGAGCAGTACTTC.

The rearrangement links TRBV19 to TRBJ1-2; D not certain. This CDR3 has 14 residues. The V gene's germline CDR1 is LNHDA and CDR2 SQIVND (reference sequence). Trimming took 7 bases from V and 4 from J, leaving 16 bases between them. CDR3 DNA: TGTGCCAGTACTTGGGCAGGTGGCTCCTATGGCTACACCTTC. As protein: CASTWAGGSYGYTF.

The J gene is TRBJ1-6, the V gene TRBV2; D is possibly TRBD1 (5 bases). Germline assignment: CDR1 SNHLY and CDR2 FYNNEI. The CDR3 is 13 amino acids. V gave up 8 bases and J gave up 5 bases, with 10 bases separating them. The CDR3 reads CASGQGNNSPLHF. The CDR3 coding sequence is TGTGCCAGCGGTCAGGGCAATAATTCACCCCTCCACTTT. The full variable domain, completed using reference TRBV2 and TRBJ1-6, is EPEVTQTPSHQVTQMGQEVILRCVPISNHLYFYWYRQILGQKVEFLVSFYNNEISEKSEIFDDQFSVERPDGSNFTLKIRSTKLEDSAMYFCASGQGNNSPLHFGNGTRLTVT.

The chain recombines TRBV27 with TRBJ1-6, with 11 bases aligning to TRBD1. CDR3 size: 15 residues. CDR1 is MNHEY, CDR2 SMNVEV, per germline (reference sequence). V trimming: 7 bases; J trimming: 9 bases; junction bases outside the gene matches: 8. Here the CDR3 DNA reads TGTGCCAGCACTTCCGGACAGGGGGCATTTTCACCCCTCCACTTT. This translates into CASTSGQGAFSPLHF.

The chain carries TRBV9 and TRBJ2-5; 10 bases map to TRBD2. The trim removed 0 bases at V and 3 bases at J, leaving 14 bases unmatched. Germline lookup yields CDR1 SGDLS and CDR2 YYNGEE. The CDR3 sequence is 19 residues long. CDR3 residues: CASSVDLGPGLADEETQYF. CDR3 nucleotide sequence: TGTGCCAGCAGCGTAGACTTGGGGCCCGGACTAGCGGACGAAGAGACCCAGTACTTC.

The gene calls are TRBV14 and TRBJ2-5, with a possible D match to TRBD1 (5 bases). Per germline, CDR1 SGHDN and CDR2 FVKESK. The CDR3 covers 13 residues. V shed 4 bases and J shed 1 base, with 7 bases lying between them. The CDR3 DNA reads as TGTGCCAGCAGCCCGACAGTCCAAGAGACCCAGTACTTC. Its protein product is CASSPTVQETQYF.

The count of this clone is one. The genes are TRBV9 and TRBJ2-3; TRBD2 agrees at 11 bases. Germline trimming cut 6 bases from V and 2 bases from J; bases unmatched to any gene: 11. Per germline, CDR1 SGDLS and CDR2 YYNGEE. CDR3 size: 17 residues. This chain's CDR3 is CASKGTSGLFDTDTQYF. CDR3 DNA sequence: TGTGCCAGCAAAGGGACTAGCGGCCTGTTCGACACAGATACGCAGTATTTT.

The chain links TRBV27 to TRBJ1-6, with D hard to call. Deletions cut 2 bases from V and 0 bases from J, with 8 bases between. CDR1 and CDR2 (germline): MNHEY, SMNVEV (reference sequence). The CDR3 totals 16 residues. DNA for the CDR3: TGTGCCAGCAGTTTACAGAGGGCCTCCTATAATTCACCCCTCCACTTT. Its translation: CASSLQRASYNSPLHF.

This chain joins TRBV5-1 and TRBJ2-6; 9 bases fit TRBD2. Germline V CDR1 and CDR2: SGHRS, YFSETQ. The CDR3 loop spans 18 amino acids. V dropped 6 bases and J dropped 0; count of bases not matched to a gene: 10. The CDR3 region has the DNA TGCGCCAGCAAGGCCGCGGGGGGGCCCATCTCTGGGGCCAACGTCCTGACTTTC. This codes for CASKAAGGPISGANVLTF. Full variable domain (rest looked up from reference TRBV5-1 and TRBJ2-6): KAGVTQTPRYLIKTRGQQVTLSCSPISGHRSVSWYQQTPGQGLQFLFEYFSETQRNKGNFPGRFSGRQFSNSRSEMNVSTLELGDSALYLCASKAAGGPISGANVLTFGAGSRLTVL.

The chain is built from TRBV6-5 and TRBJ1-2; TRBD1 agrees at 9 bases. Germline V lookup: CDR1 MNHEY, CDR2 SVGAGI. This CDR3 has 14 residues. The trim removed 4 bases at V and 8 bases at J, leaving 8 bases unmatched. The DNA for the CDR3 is TGTGCCAGCAGTTCTACAGGGGGCGGAGGAGGCTACACCTTC. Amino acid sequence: CASSSTGGGGGYTF.